Each of the 31 T cell receptor beta chains below was sequenced from the same sample in a study of cytomegalovirus exposure and HLA in healthy donors. Both 60 Vbeta primers and 13 Jbeta primers went into the PCR. Assay: immunoSEQ multiplex PCR; the TCRdb copy retains only in-frame clones and omits some. The top ten hold around 2% of the sample, which has 150,000 to 200,000 clones, over 75% seen once. Material for sequencing was PBMCs. These TCRs come from a man aged 18 to 35 in good health and CMV-seronegative.

CDR3 nucleotides: TGCGCCAGCAGTTGGACTACAGGAGTAACTGAAGCTTTCTTT. It specifies CASSWTTGVTEAFF. V and J are TRBV5-1 and TRBJ1-1; weak D call: TRBD1 (5 bases). The germline CDR1 and CDR2 sequences are SGHRS and YFSETQ. CDR3 length: 14 residues. The V gene lost 5 bases and the J gene lost 5 bases, with 16 bases spanning the gap.

The chain couples TRBV7-2 to TRBJ2-3; TRBD2 is a possible D gene (6 bases). In germline, CDR1 is SGHTA, CDR2 FQGNSA. The V and J ends lost 5 bases and 2 bases respectively, with 17 bases between them. There are 16 residues in the CDR3. DNA of the CDR3: TGTGCCAGCAGCCCCCTCGGGGGTTTCCCCACAGATACGCAGTATTTT. Its protein is CASSPLGGFPTDTQYF.

This clone has only a few counts. The gene calls are TRBV28 and TRBJ1-6, with TRBD1 as a possible D gene (6 bases). Germline CDR1 is MDHEN and CDR2 is SYDVKM. V was clipped by 8 bases and J by 9 bases, with 14 bases between them. CDR3 length equals 13 residues. CDR3 sequence (DNA): TGTGCCAGCTACAGGGACGAGGGTTCACCCCTCCACTTT. Translation: CASYRDEGSPLHF.

This clone appeared a few times. V gene TRBV28 combines with J gene TRBJ2-1; the D is unclear. V was shortened by 6 bases and J by 8 bases, with 8 bases between the two germline ends. The CDR3 covers 11 residues. In germline, CDR1 is MDHEN, CDR2 SYDVKM. The CDR3 bases are TGTGCCAGCAGCCCCAGGTATGAGCAGTTCTTC. Protein sequence: CASSPRYEQFF.

The gene calls are TRBV7-8 and TRBJ2-5; 8 bases agree with TRBD2. Germline V gene sequence: CDR1 SGHVS, CDR2 FQNEAQ. The CDR3 has 17 residues. V trimming: 4 bases; J trimming: 4 bases; junction bases outside the gene matches: 14. CDR3 amino acids: CASSSIKTSGLGETQYF. CDR3 nucleotide sequence: TGTGCCAGCAGCTCCATTAAAACTAGCGGTCTGGGAGAGACCCAGTACTTC.

The genes are TRBV7-2 and TRBJ2-1, with TRBD2 identical over 11 bases. With V trimmed by 5 bases and J by 0 bases, 6 bases remained unmatched. Germline V CDR1 and CDR2: SGHTA, FQGNSA. This CDR3 has 17 residues. CDR3 coding DNA: TGTGCCAGCAGCCATAGCGGGGGGGTGAGCTCCTACAATGAGCAGTTCTTC. Translated: CASSHSGGVSSYNEQFF.

The rearrangement joins TRBV28 to TRBJ1-1; 9 bases map to TRBD1. This CDR3 is 15 amino acids long. Germline CDR1 reads MDHEN; CDR2 reads SYDVKM. V trimming: 5 bases; J trimming: 7 bases; junction bases outside the gene matches: 11. This CDR3 reads CASSHLQQGAGEAFF. As DNA, the CDR3 is TGTGCCAGCAGTCACCTGCAACAGGGGGCTGGTGAAGCTTTCTTT.

The rearrangement links TRBV13 to TRBJ2-1; 7 nucleotides align to TRBD2. The CDR3 length is 14 residues. J gave up 7 bases and V 5 bases, and 8 bases lay outside the gene matches. The germline gives CDR1 PRHDT, CDR2 FYEKMQ (reference sequence). The CDR3 protein is CASSDGRLVNEQFF. The CDR3 DNA sequence: TGTGCCAGCAGCGACGGGAGGCTGGTGAATGAGCAGTTCTTC. The full variable domain, in which reference TRBV13 and TRBJ2-1 provide the parts outside the CDR3, is AAGVIQSPRHLIKEKRETATLKCYPIPRHDTVYWYQQGPGQDPQFLISFYEKMQSDKGSIPDRFSAQQFSDYHSELNMSSLELGDSALYFCASSDGRLVNEQFFGPGTRLTVL.

In DNA form, the CDR3 reads TGTGCCAGCAGTAGCCCGAGTACTGAAGCTTTCTTT. The encoded protein is CASSSPSTEAFF. The gene calls are TRBV6-8 and TRBJ1-1; D uncertain. This CDR3 contains 12 residues. Germline loops: CDR1 MNHGY, CDR2 SAAAGT. The germline V and J ends were trimmed by 5 bases and 5 bases, with 9 bases remaining between them.

CDR3 nucleotide sequence: TGTGCCAGCAGTTCCCGGGACAGATGGTCACCCCTCCACTTT. Translating gives CASSSRDRWSPLHF. The V gene is TRBV27, the J gene TRBJ1-6; 7 bases line up with TRBD1. Per the germline V gene, CDR1 is MNHEY and CDR2 is SMNVEV (reference sequence). The CDR3 runs to 14 residues. The V segment lost 4 bases and the J segment 10 bases; nucleotides outside the gene matches: 7.

The chain is built from TRBV27 and TRBJ2-7, with TRBD2 matching over 7 bases. V shed 6 bases, J shed 0 bases, and the junction held 5 bases outside the gene matches. Germline CDR1 reads MNHEY; CDR2 reads SMNVEV (reference sequence). This CDR3 spans 14 amino acids. The chain's CDR3 is CASRGGSSSYEQYF. CDR3 nucleotides: TGTGCCAGCAGGGGGGGGTCCAGCTCCTACGAGCAGTACTTC.

V is TRBV4-3 and J is TRBJ1-1; a weak D match, TRBD1 (6 bases). Germline CDR1 and CDR2: LGHNA and YSLEER. Trimming removed 1 base at V and 4 bases at J, with 13 bases between. The CDR3 totals 15 residues. CDR3 in amino acids: CASSQAVGGRTEAFF. The DNA for the CDR3 is TGCGCCAGCAGCCAAGCGGTCGGGGGGCGCACTGAAGCTTTCTTT.

This clone was counted between two and nine times. V usage is TRBV5-6 and J usage is TRBJ1-2, with 7 positions matching TRBD1. The germline V gene has CDR1 SGHDT and CDR2 YYEEEE. This CDR3 contains 13 residues. J gave up 4 bases and V 4 bases, and 4 bases lay outside the gene matches. In nucleotides, the CDR3 is TGTGCCAGCAGCCTGACAGGGCGCTATGGCTACACCTTC. It specifies CASSLTGRYGYTF. The variable domain in full, with the rest retrieved from reference TRBV5-6 and TRBJ1-2, is DAGVTQSPTHLIKTRGQQVTLRCSPKSGHDTVSWYQQALGQGPQFIFQYYEEEERQRGNFPDRFSGHQFPNYSSELNVNALLLGDSALYLCASSLTGRYGYTFGSGTRLTVV.

The chain uses TRBV5-6 and TRBJ2-4; D perhaps matches TRBD1 (5 bases). Between the trimmed V and J ends, which lost 7 bases and 2 bases, there was a span of 19 bases. The CDR3 has 16 residues. Per the germline V gene, CDR1 is SGHDT and CDR2 is YYEEEE. This CDR3 reads CASGRVSQGSKNIQYF. CDR3 sequence (DNA): TGTGCCAGCGGCCGGGTCTCCCAGGGTTCCAAAAACATTCAGTACTTC.

This chain uses TRBV6-6 with TRBJ2-5; weak D call: TRBD2 (6 bases). This CDR3 region has 15 residues. Trimming shortened V by 2 bases and J by 4 bases, and 14 bases separated the two germline ends. The germline V gene encodes CDR1 MNHNY and CDR2 SVGAGI (reference sequence). Written as DNA, the CDR3 is TGTGCCAGCAGTTACGTGCGGGATAGGGGAGAGACCCAGTACTTC. Translation gives CASSYVRDRGETQYF.

This rearrangement joins TRBV7-6 to TRBJ1-5; no firm D call. Trimming took off 4 bases at V and 7 bases at J, with 5 bases between the two ends. CDR1 is SGHVS and CDR2 is FNYEAQ in the germline V gene. The CDR3 is 11 amino acids. CDR3 in DNA: TGTGCCAGCAGCTCTGAGCAGCCCCAGCATTTT. Protein sequence: CASSSEQPQHF. Full variable domain (remainder filled in from reference TRBV7-6 and TRBJ1-5): GAGVSQSPRYKVTKRGQDVALRCDPISGHVSLYWYRQALGQGPEFLTYFNYEAQQDKSGLPNDRFSAERPEGSISTLTIQRTEQRDSAMYRCASSSEQPQHFGDGTRLSIL.

The genes are TRBV5-1 and TRBJ2-7; D unclear. The CDR3 length is 16 residues. Deletions cut 0 bases from V and 1 base from J, with 14 bases between. Germline CDR1 is SGHRS and CDR2 is YFSETQ. This CDR3 reads CASSLGPSGSSYEQYF. CDR3 DNA sequence: TGCGCCAGCAGCTTGGGCCCCTCAGGATCTTCCTACGAGCAGTACTTC. The full variable domain, with the rest looked up from reference TRBV5-1 and TRBJ2-7, is KAGVTQTPRYLIKTRGQQVTLSCSPISGHRSVSWYQQTPGQGLQFLFEYFSETQRNKGNFPGRFSGRQFSNSRSEMNVSTLELGDSALYLCASSLGPSGSSYEQYFGPGTRLTVT.

This sequence joins TRBV28 and TRBJ1-1, with D uncertain. The germline V gene encodes CDR1 MDHEN and CDR2 SYDVKM. Deletions cut 5 bases from V and 1 base from J, with 8 bases between. This CDR3 has 13 residues. In DNA form, the CDR3 reads TGTGCCAGCAGTCTCCCCTCGAACACTGAAGCTTTCTTT. This codes for CASSLPSNTEAFF.

The rearrangement joins TRBV19 to TRBJ2-7; D uncertain. Germline values: CDR1 LNHDA, CDR2 SQIVND (reference sequence). This CDR3 spans 14 amino acids. Trimming removed 6 bases at V and 0 bases at J, with 12 bases between. The chain's CDR3 is CASSVAISSYEQYF. For the CDR3, the DNA is TGTGCCAGTAGCGTGGCCATCAGCTCCTACGAGCAGTACTTC.

The rearrangement joins TRBV12-5 to TRBJ1-2, with a weak D call TRBD1 (6 bases). Trimming pared 7 bases from V and 4 bases from J, leaving 13 bases between. The germline V gene encodes CDR1 LGHNT and CDR2 FRNRAP. This CDR3 comprises 13 residues. DNA for the CDR3: TGTGCTAGTGCCCCCGGACAGACCTATGGCTACACCTTC. This sequence encodes CASAPGQTYGYTF.

The CDR3 here is CASSPGTDTDTQYF. CDR3 DNA sequence: TGTGCCAGCAGCCCGGGGACTGACACAGATACGCAGTATTTT. V and J are TRBV5-4 and TRBJ2-3, with D possibly TRBD2 on 6 matching bases. Trimming stripped 4 bases from V and 2 bases from J, with 11 bases between. The CDR3 extends over 14 amino acids. The germline V gene has CDR1 SGHNT and CDR2 YYREEE (reference sequence).

CDR3 in amino acids: CASSPGTYEQYF. CDR3 bases: TGTGCCAGCAGCCCCGGGACCTACGAGCAGTACTTC. V is TRBV6-5 and J is TRBJ2-7; a weak D match, TRBD2 (5 bases). From germline, CDR1 is MNHEY and CDR2 SVGAGI. The germline V and J ends were trimmed by 6 bases and 2 bases, with 8 bases remaining between them. The CDR3 is 12 amino acids.

This chain joins TRBV25-1 and TRBJ2-7, with 12 nucleotides matching TRBD2. The V and J ends lost 3 bases and 3 bases, in that order; junction bases with no gene match: 6. There are 16 residues in the CDR3. Per the germline V gene, CDR1 is MGHDK and CDR2 is SYGVNS. CDR3 protein: CASSEPGLAGNYEQYF. CDR3 DNA sequence: TGTGCCAGCAGTGAGCCCGGACTAGCGGGAAACTACGAGCAGTACTTC.

The chain joins TRBV25-1 to TRBJ1-2; 8 nucleotides agree with TRBD1. With 2 bases clipped from V and 8 bases from J, the junction kept 7 bases outside the gene matches. This CDR3 region has 14 residues. CDR1 is MGHDK, CDR2 SYGVNS, per germline. The CDR3: CASSEGQGVSGYTF. CDR3 coding DNA: TGTGCCAGCAGTGAAGGACAGGGAGTGAGCGGCTACACCTTC.

The CDR3 DNA reads as TGTGCCAGCAGCTGGCGGACAGGGGGCGACGAGCAGTACTTC. Translation gives CASSWRTGGDEQYF. The chain has TRBV5-8 and TRBJ2-7; TRBD1 matches at 11 bases. This CDR3 is 14 amino acids long. The V gene end was trimmed by 3 bases and the J gene end by 5 bases; junction bases not matched to a gene: 4. Germline loops: CDR1 SGHTS, CDR2 YDEGEE.

The chain links TRBV7-6 to TRBJ2-7, with TRBD2 matching 7 bases. V dropped 5 bases and J dropped 4; count of bases not matched to a gene: 11. In germline, CDR1 is SGHVS, CDR2 FNYEAQ. CDR3 length: 15 residues. The CDR3 loop reads CASSQRGGSLYEQYF. The CDR3 coding sequence is TGTGCCAGCAGCCAAAGAGGCGGGAGTCTGTACGAGCAGTACTTC.

This clone showed up just once. The chain employs TRBV11-2 and TRBJ2-7; D unclear. Trimming removed 4 bases at V and 6 bases at J, with 13 bases between. The CDR3 runs to 13 residues. CDR1 is SGHAT and CDR2 is FQNNGV in the germline V gene. The CDR3 reads CASSSTAAAEQYF. The CDR3 DNA follows: TGTGCCAGCAGCTCCACGGCCGCGGCCGAGCAGTACTTC.

V gene TRBV4-1 combines with J gene TRBJ2-3; 15 bases are a match to TRBD2. Germline lookup yields CDR1 MGHRA and CDR2 YSYEKL. V lost 3 bases and J lost 2; bases outside the gene matches: 9. This CDR3 region has 19 residues. CDR3 sequence reads: CASSHPGTSGGRITDTQYF. As DNA, the CDR3 is TGCGCCAGCAGCCATCCCGGGACTAGCGGGGGGCGAATCACAGATACGCAGTATTTT.

To note about this clone: Relative to the germline gene, one junction end is altered; a read error may explain this. The CDR3 DNA reads TGTTCCAGCAGCTCTGGACAGGGAAATCAGCCCCAGCATTTT. Translated: CSSSSGQGNQPQHF. This chain connects TRBV7-9 to TRBJ1-5; TRBD1 aligns across 8 bases. From germline, CDR1 is SEHNR and CDR2 FQNEAQ (reference sequence). CDR3 length: 14 residues.

V gene TRBV5-1 combines with J gene TRBJ2-1, with 9 nucleotides matching TRBD1. This CDR3 is built from 19 residues. From germline, CDR1 is SGHRS and CDR2 YFSETQ. Trimming took 5 bases from V and 0 from J; bases not matched to a gene: 15. The chain's CDR3 is CASSKLDLTGGYSYNEQFF. CDR3 nucleotides: TGCGCCAGCAGTAAGCTCGACCTCACAGGGGGCTACTCCTACAATGAGCAGTTCTTC.

The chain uses TRBV7-2 and TRBJ2-7; possibly TRBD2 for D (5 bases). CDR1 and CDR2 (germline): SGHTA, FQGNSA. There are 14 residues in the CDR3. V lost 6 bases and J lost 0, with 12 bases in between. DNA for the CDR3: TGTGCCAGCAGGTTTGTCCGGGACTCCTACGAGCAGTACTTC. Its translation: CASRFVRDSYEQYF.